This TCR beta chain was profiled in a study of metastatic and nonmetastatic thyroid tumors. TCRdb re-clonotyped the PCR reads via MiXCR. The sample includes more than 35,000 clones, about 18% of them seen just once. No patient had received any treatment before thyroid surgery. This clone showed up many times. The CDR3 length is 13 residues. Germline V gene data show CDR1 as SGHVS and CDR2 as FQNEAQ. Trimming cost V 1 base and J 3 bases; bases outside gene matches: 0. Sequenced material: blood. This chain links TRBV7-8 with TRBJ2-7; TRBD1 matches at 7 bases. The receptor comes from a male donor with papillary thyroid cancer or a benign thyroid nodule (not recorded which). Some clones in this sample may be carry-over from other donors' samples. The CDR3 protein is CASSLDRGYEQYF. The CDR3 DNA is TGTGCCAGCAGCTTAGACAGGGGCTACGAGCAGTACTTC.